This T cell receptor beta chain derives from a study of T cell responses to AZD1222 COVID-19 vaccine. Study at large: Second-dose intervals of approximately 4 or approximately 12 weeks were pooled.

Study outcomes and limitations: Donors were largely white British and mainly female; clonal diversity was possibly underestimated. The number of AZD1222 recipients seropositive at baseline was only six. No day 14 peak samples; only post-peak repertoires were characterized.

Sequenced by immunoSEQ multiplex PCR; TCRdb stores in-frame clones only, minus some. The sample lists about 130,000 clones, about 93% occurring once. The CDR3 covers 17 residues. Germline trimming cut 0 bases from V and 5 bases from J; bases unmatched to any gene: 8. Germline CDR1 is SGHRS and CDR2 is YFSETQ. Details on this clone: Its antigen remains unknown.

This clonotype originated in an adult in good health. The chain links TRBV5-1 to TRBJ2-5; 12 nucleotides align to TRBD1. The source material was peripheral blood, sampled on day 0 of AZD1222 vaccination. CDR3 sequence (DNA): TGCGCCAGCAGCTTGGCAACCGGGACAGGGGGCGCCGAGACCCAGTACTTC. Amino acids: CASSLATGTGGAETQYF.